This TCR beta chain is drawn from a study of control samples from healthy donors and cancer patients. Germline CDR1 is LNHDA and CDR2 is SQIVND (reference sequence). There are 17 residues in the CDR3. The ends lost 3 bases at V and 0 bases at J; junction bases unmatched: 4. The table came from immunoSEQ multiplex PCR; TCRdb's copy has only in-frame clones and leaves some out. The profile covers about 71,000 clones, with roughly 91% appearing a single time and approximately 18% taken by the ten largest. The sample was PBMCs. The sequence came from a man in his 60s with lung cancer. V gene TRBV19 combines with J gene TRBJ2-2, with 10 nucleotides matching TRBD2. CDR3 region: CASSIVAGGPNTGELFF. The CDR3 nucleotides are TGTGCCAGTAGTATTGTAGCGGGGGGCCCGAACACCGGGGAGCTGTTTTTT.